This TCR beta chain was identified during a study of T-cell memory formation after mild COVID-19. In this sample, this clonotype turned up a few times. TCRdb reprocessed the 5' RACE reads via MiXCR and lists one record per CDR3 protein. The data show about 47,000 distinct CDR3 sequences, with 8% to 10% seen just once and about 10% held by the top ten. V gave up 0 bases and J gave up 13 bases; unmatched junction bases: 11. There are 15 residues in the CDR3. Germline V lookup: CDR1 SGHDN, CDR2 FVKESK. Sequencing input: PBMCs or a T cell subset sorted from them (not recorded which). The chain is built from TRBV14 and TRBJ2-1, with 8 positions matching TRBD2. This receptor was obtained from an adult woman who had mild COVID-19 (a few samples of this study predate the infection). Cell type and time point are not known. CDR3 sequence: CASSQDLRTSPNQFF. CDR3 coding DNA: TGTGCCAGCAGCCAAGATTTGAGGACTAGCCCCAATCAGTTCTTC.